The 14 T cell receptor beta chains in this list originate from one sample, sequenced in a study of cytomegalovirus exposure and HLA in healthy donors. The PCR made use of 60 Vbeta and 13 Jbeta primers. Libraries were prepared by immunoSEQ multiplex PCR; TCRdb keeps only in-frame clonotypes and omits some of them. Of about 250,000 clones in the sample, about 93% were seen once. What was sequenced was PBMCs. These TCRs come from a girl aged 2 to 10 in good health and CMV-seronegative.

CDR3 residues: CASSLQDNNQPQHF. CDR3 nucleotide sequence: TGTGCCAGCAGCTTGCAAGACAACAATCAGCCCCAGCATTTT. The chain uses TRBV5-5 and TRBJ1-5; D remains ambiguous. V shed 1 base and J shed 3 bases, with 8 bases lying between them. The germline V gene has CDR1 SGHKS and CDR2 YYEKEE (reference sequence). The CDR3 has 14 residues.

This rearrangement joins TRBV7-9 to TRBJ1-1, with 7 positions matching TRBD1. Germline V gives CDR1 SEHNR, CDR2 FQNEAQ (reference sequence). The CDR3 loop spans 13 amino acids. After removal of 5 bases from V and 5 bases from J, the junction contained 5 bases not matched to a gene. The CDR3, as DNA: TGTGCCAGCAGCGCCCAACAGGGGACTGAAGCTTTCTTT. Encoded protein: CASSAQQGTEAFF.

The V and J genes are TRBV6-1 and TRBJ1-5, with a tentative D call TRBD1 (5 bases). This CDR3 is 17 amino acids long. Looked up from germline, CDR1 is MNHNS and CDR2 is SASEGT. Trimming left V 3 bases short and J 1 base short, with 16 bases between. The CDR3 here is CASSEGFGRASNQPQHF. In DNA, the CDR3 is TGTGCCAGCAGTGAGGGGTTCGGCAGGGCAAGCAATCAGCCCCAGCATTTT.

This clone has just one count. The rearrangement joins TRBV27 to TRBJ1-4; TRBD1 agrees at 10 bases. CDR1 is MNHEY and CDR2 is SMNVEV in the germline V gene (reference sequence). The CDR3 contains 16 residues. The trim removed 8 bases at V and 5 bases at J, leaving 11 bases unmatched. CDR3 sequence: CASGWLPGQGNEKLFF. The CDR3 DNA sequence: TGTGCCAGCGGGTGGTTGCCGGGACAGGGGAATGAAAAACTGTTTTTT.

The genes are TRBV9 and TRBJ2-3; 9 bases match TRBD2. The V gene's germline CDR1 is SGDLS and CDR2 YYNGEE. The CDR3 runs 17 residues. J was trimmed by 2 bases and V by 4 bases; bases with no gene match: 11. For the CDR3, the DNA is TGTGCCAGCAGCCAGAGGGGCGGGGGGGACCCCACAGATACGCAGTATTTT. This encodes CASSQRGGGDPTDTQYF.

This clone occurred once. The CDR3 here is CASSSGTINNEQFF. The CDR3 nucleotides are TGCGCCAGCAGCTCCGGGACTATTAACAATGAGCAGTTCTTC. The V call is TRBV5-1, the J call TRBJ2-1; 7 bases align to TRBD2. The CDR3 is made up of 14 amino acids. Germline values: CDR1 SGHRS, CDR2 YFSETQ. J was trimmed by 5 bases and V by 3 bases; bases with no gene match: 5.

The count of this clone is one. The V and J genes are TRBV10-1 and TRBJ1-5; 7 bases are shared with TRBD1. Germline assignment: CDR1 WNHNN and CDR2 SYGVQD (reference sequence). The V segment lost 5 bases and the J segment 7 bases; nucleotides outside the gene matches: 5. This CDR3 has 13 amino acids. CDR3 loop: CASSTGVRQPQHF. The DNA of the CDR3 is TGCGCCAGCAGTACAGGGGTTCGGCAGCCCCAGCATTTT.

The chain recombines TRBV28 with TRBJ1-5; TRBD1 agrees at 7 bases. The germline gives CDR1 MDHEN, CDR2 SYDVKM. V lost 6 bases, J lost 0 bases, and 2 bases stayed unmatched. This CDR3 has 14 amino acids. The CDR3, as DNA: TGTGCCAGCAGACGGACAGGTAGCAATCAGCCCCAGCATTTT. As protein: CASRRTGSNQPQHF.

The gene calls are TRBV28 and TRBJ1-5; a weak D match, TRBD1 (5 bases). V was cut by 6 bases and J by 0 bases, with 12 bases left in between. The CDR3 totals 15 residues. In germline, CDR1 is MDHEN, CDR2 SYDVKM. CDR3 in DNA: TGTGCCAGCAGAAGCGGGACTTTTAGCAATCAGCCCCAGCATTTT. This gives the protein CASRSGTFSNQPQHF.

Note on this clone: Distinct nucleotide sequences in the sample also encode this CDR3. The V call is TRBV5-1, the J call TRBJ1-1; D may be TRBD1 (6 bases). With 2 bases removed from V and 4 bases from J, the gap between germline ends came to 18 bases. CDR1 and CDR2 (germline): SGHRS, YFSETQ. The CDR3 totals 16 residues. The CDR3 here is CASSFQPTGGGTEAFF. As DNA, the CDR3 is TGCGCCAGCAGCTTCCAACCGACAGGAGGTGGCACTGAAGCTTTCTTT.

The chain couples TRBV6-5 to TRBJ2-5; 13 bases are shared with TRBD2. Trimming removed 7 bases from V and 3 bases from J; junction bases left unmatched: 2. This CDR3 comprises 14 residues. Germline CDR1 MNHEY, CDR2 SVGAGI. CDR3 nucleotide sequence: TGTGCCAGCAATGGACTAGCGGGAGAAGAGACCCAGTACTTC. Protein: CASNGLAGEETQYF.

The V gene is TRBV6-1, the J gene TRBJ2-3; TRBD2 might be the D (5 bases). The CDR3 has 14 amino acids. V lost 10 bases and J lost 0, with 14 bases in between. CDR1 MNHNS and CDR2 SASEGT come from the germline V gene. The CDR3 nucleotides are TGTGCCACAGGACTTCCGTCTAGCACAGATACGCAGTATTTT. The encoded protein is CATGLPSSTDTQYF.

In nucleotides, the CDR3 is TGTGCCAGCAGTGCCCAGGGTATAGGATCTGGTGAGCAGTACTTC. Translation gives CASSAQGIGSGEQYF. The chain is built from TRBV25-1 and TRBJ2-7, with D possibly matching TRBD1 (5 bases). CDR1 and CDR2 (germline): MGHDK, SYGVNS. V was clipped by 4 bases and J by 7 bases, with 20 bases between them. CDR3 size: 15 residues.

This clone is a singleton in its sample. The V gene is TRBV7-6, the J gene TRBJ1-5; 7 bases align to TRBD1. V was clipped by 5 bases and J by 6 bases; unmatched bases: 28. From germline, CDR1 is SGHVS and CDR2 FNYEAQ. There are 21 residues in the CDR3. Written as DNA, the CDR3 is TGTGCCAGCAGCACACAATCACAGGGGCCGGCCCACATTGGTCTTATTCAGCCCCAGCATTTT. The encoded protein is CASSTQSQGPAHIGLIQPQHF.